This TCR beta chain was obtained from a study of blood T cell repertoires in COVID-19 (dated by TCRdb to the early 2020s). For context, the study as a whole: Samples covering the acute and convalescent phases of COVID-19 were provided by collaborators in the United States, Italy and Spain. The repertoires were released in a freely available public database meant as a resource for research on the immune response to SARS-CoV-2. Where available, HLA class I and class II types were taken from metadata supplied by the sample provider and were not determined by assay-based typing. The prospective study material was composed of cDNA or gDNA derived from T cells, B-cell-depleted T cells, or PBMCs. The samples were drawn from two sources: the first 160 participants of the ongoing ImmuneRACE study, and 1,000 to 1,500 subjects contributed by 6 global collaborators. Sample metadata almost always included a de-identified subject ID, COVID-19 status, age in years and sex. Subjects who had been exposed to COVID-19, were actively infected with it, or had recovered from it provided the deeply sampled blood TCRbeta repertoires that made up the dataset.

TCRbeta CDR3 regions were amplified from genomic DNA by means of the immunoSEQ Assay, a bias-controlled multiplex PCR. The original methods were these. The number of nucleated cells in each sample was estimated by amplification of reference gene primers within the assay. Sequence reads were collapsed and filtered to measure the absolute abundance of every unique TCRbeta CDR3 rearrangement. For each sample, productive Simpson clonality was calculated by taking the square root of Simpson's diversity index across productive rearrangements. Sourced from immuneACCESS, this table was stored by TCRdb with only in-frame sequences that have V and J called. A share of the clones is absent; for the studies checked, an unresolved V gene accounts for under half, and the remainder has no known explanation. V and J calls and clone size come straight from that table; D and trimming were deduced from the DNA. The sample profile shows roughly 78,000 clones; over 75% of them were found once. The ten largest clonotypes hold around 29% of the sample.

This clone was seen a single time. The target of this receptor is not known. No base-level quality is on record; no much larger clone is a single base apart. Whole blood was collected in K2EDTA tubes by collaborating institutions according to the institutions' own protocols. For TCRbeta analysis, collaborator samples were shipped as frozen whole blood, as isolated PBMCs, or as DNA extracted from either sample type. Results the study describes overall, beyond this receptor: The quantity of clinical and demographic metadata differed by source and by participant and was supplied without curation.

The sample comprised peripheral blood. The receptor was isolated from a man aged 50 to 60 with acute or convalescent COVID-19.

The bases are TGTGCCAGCAGTCCCCGCGGGGGTTGGGCTGAGACCCAGTACTTC. Translated, this is CASSPRGGWAETQYF. The V and J segments used are TRBV27 and TRBJ2-5; 7 nucleotides in the junction match TRBD2. The CDR3 holds 15 amino acids from the cysteine to the phenylalanine. The read is trimmed to its CDR3 DNA, 45 bases read in frame from base 1. For CDR1 and CDR2, the germline V gene (reference sequence) lists MNHEY and SMNVEV. Here V drops 5 bases and J drops 5 bases, and the junction holds 11 bases not matched to any gene.